These 11 T cell receptor beta chains originate from one sample sequenced in a study of blood T cell repertoires in COVID-19. Data came from immunoSEQ multiplex PCR; TCRdb stores just in-frame clones and leaves some out. This sample has some 270,000 clones, with approximately 85% found just once. The sample comprised peripheral blood. All receptors come from a human donor with COVID-19, enrolled during active disease. The donor label of this sample is uncertain.

Comment on this clone: In the same sample, other DNA sequences code for this CDR3. The V call is TRBV5-1, the J call TRBJ2-2; a weak D match, TRBD1 (6 bases). Germline V gene sequence: CDR1 SGHRS, CDR2 YFSETQ. There are 14 residues in the CDR3. Trimming removed 4 bases at V and 4 bases at J, with 11 bases between. CDR3 coding DNA: TGCGCCAGCAGCCTGACAGGCACCACCGGGGAGCTGTTTTTT. It yields the protein CASSLTGTTGELFF.

CDR3 protein: CASSSVHNLRQYF. In nucleotides, the CDR3 is TGTGCCAGCAGTTCGGTCCATAACCTGCGGCAGTACTTC. The J gene is TRBJ2-7, the V gene TRBV6-2 or TRBV6-3; D unresolved. The V gene lost 4 bases and the J gene lost 9 bases, with 16 bases spanning the gap. The germline gives CDR1 MNHEY, CDR2 SVGEGT. The length of the CDR3 is 13 residues.

V usage is TRBV5-6 and J usage is TRBJ1-2, with TRBD1 identical over 12 bases. Trimming took 4 bases from V and 2 from J; bases not matched to a gene: 12. The CDR3 runs to 18 residues. Germline V lookup: CDR1 SGHDT, CDR2 YYEEEE. The chain's CDR3 is CASSSYRDRGPPNYGYTF. The DNA of the CDR3 is TGTGCCAGCAGCAGTTACCGGGACAGGGGGCCCCCAAACTATGGCTACACCTTC. Full variable domain (rest looked up from reference TRBV5-6 and TRBJ1-2): DAGVTQSPTHLIKTRGQQVTLRCSPKSGHDTVSWYQQALGQGPQFIFQYYEEEERQRGNFPDRFSGHQFPNYSSELNVNALLLGDSALYLCASSSYRDRGPPNYGYTFGSGTRLTVV.

The rearrangement joins TRBV27 to TRBJ2-7, with 12 bases fitting TRBD2. Germline CDR1 and CDR2: MNHEY and SMNVEV (reference sequence). CDR3 length equals 17 residues. With 8 bases clipped from V and 3 bases from J, the junction kept 14 bases outside the gene matches. CDR3 sequence reads: CASGVIFQTSGSYEQYF. The CDR3 DNA is TGTGCCAGCGGAGTCATCTTCCAGACTAGCGGGAGCTACGAGCAGTACTTC.

The gene calls are TRBV19 and TRBJ2-7, with a possible D match to TRBD2 (6 bases). V was shortened by 6 bases and J by 1 base, with 22 bases between the two germline ends. Germline assignment: CDR1 LNHDA and CDR2 SQIVND (reference sequence). The CDR3 loop spans 17 amino acids. The CDR3 sequence: CASSRNVGGQMSYEQYF. CDR3 nucleotides: TGTGCCAGTAGCCGCAATGTGGGAGGACAAATGTCCTACGAGCAGTACTTC.

The gene calls are TRBV5-4 and TRBJ2-5, with TRBD2 matching 9 bases. Germline CDR1 SGHNT, CDR2 YYREEE (reference sequence). This CDR3 contains 16 residues. Trimming removed 1 base from V and 5 bases from J; junction bases left unmatched: 9. The CDR3 spells CASSLTPLAGVETQYF. The CDR3 DNA reads as TGTGCCAGCAGCTTGACCCCACTAGCGGGTGTGGAGACCCAGTACTTC.

This clone was recorded a few times. The gene calls are TRBV5-1 and TRBJ1-1, with 7 bases that match TRBD1. Looked up from germline, CDR1 is SGHRS and CDR2 is YFSETQ. Trimming at V came to 5 bases and at J to 0 bases, leaving 7 bases not matched to a gene. The CDR3 is 15 amino acids. CDR3 amino acids: CASRGSRGMNTEAFF. For the CDR3, the DNA is TGCGCCAGCAGGGGATCCAGGGGGATGAACACTGAAGCTTTCTTT.

The V call is TRBV7-3, the J call TRBJ1-2; the match to TRBD1 covers 11 bases. The CDR3 extends over 15 amino acids. V lost 6 bases to trimming and J lost 1 base; unmatched junction nucleotides: 4. Looked up from germline, CDR1 is SGHTA and CDR2 is FQGTGA. The CDR3 reads CASRLGTGGNYGYTF. CDR3 nucleotides: TGTGCCAGCAGGCTTGGGACAGGGGGTAACTATGGCTACACCTTC.

This chain uses TRBV5-5 with TRBJ2-3, with 7 bases identical to TRBD2. Per the germline V gene, CDR1 is SGHKS and CDR2 is YYEKEE (reference sequence). The V segment lost 6 bases and the J segment 7 bases; nucleotides outside the gene matches: 14. The CDR3 runs 15 residues. CDR3 DNA: TGTGCCAGCACCCTTCGAGCCGGACTAGTATATACGCAGTATTTT. Its translation is CASTLRAGLVYTQYF.

The chain has TRBV5-1 and TRBJ1-2; TRBD1 agrees at 7 bases. V lost 2 bases to trimming and J lost 0 bases; unmatched junction nucleotides: 4. CDR1 and CDR2 from the germline V gene are SGHRS and YFSETQ. The CDR3 is 15 residues long. The CDR3, as DNA: TGCGCCAGCAGCTTTAGACAGGGCCCTAACTATGGCTACACCTTC. It codes for CASSFRQGPNYGYTF.

V is TRBV7-2 and J is TRBJ1-5; possible D gene TRBD1, 6 bases. Trimming shortened V by 2 bases and J by 1 base, and 9 bases separated the two germline ends. The germline CDR1 and CDR2 sequences are SGHTA and FQGNSA. CDR3 length: 15 amino acids. Written as DNA, the CDR3 is TGTGCCAGCAGCTTATTGGGGGCAAGCAATCAGCCCCAGCATTTT. Protein product: CASSLLGASNQPQHF.